Listed below are T cell receptor beta chains from one sample, sequenced in a study of T-cell reconstitution after alpha-beta-depleted transplantation in children. TCRdb passed the PCR reads through MiXCR, listing each CDR3 protein once. Of around 700,000 distinct CDR3 sequences listed, about an eighth are singletons. The sequencing here drew on PBMCs, taken before TCRalphabeta/CD19-depleted stem cell transplant. The origin of the receptors is a girl aged 2 to 10 with congenital amegakaryocytic thrombocytopenia, due to receive a stem cell transplant. CDR3s include the opening cysteine and the closing phenylalanine or tryptophan. Clone size is given for some rows only: seen once, a few or many times, or a class if the clone is expanded.

clone size,J gene,V gene,CDR3 protein
NA,TRBJ1-4,TRBV7-9,CASSLRTGGDEKLFF
many,TRBJ2-1,TRBV20-1,CSINTYGAYNEQFF
many,TRBJ2-7,TRBV20-1,CSAQQGGRRYEQYF
few,TRBJ2-1,TRBV20-1,CSASWTSPPGHEQFF
many,TRBJ2-1,TRBV5-1,CASSIITRDNEQFF
NA,TRBJ2-3,TRBV29-1,CSASRGHATDTQYF
few,TRBJ2-3,TRBV2,CASTPWTRPHTQYF
NA,TRBJ2-3,TRBV5-1,CASKRQGEGDTQYF
few,TRBJ2-3,TRBV7-3,CASSSFQEDTQYF
NA,TRBJ1-1,TRBV6-5,CASGGGKAFF
NA,TRBJ2-1,TRBV20-1,CSAPNDQGEGEQFF
few,TRBJ2-5,TRBV12-3/TRBV12-4,CASSFLREETQYF
many,TRBJ2-1,TRBV5-1,CASSSLGVMSSYNEQFF
NA,TRBJ1-1,TRBV12-3/TRBV12-4,CASSLGHLTTEAFF
NA,TRBJ2-1,TRBV7-2,CASSLTSDYYNEQFF
many,TRBJ2-3,TRBV6-5,CASSYGAGGGDTQYF
NA,TRBJ2-5,TRBV20-1,CSAGVWRGAQETQYF
NA,TRBJ2-1,TRBV30,CAWSVPSGRDYEQFF
NA,TRBJ1-1,TRBV5-1,CASSLGISRGDTEAFF
many,TRBJ1-1,TRBV12-3/TRBV12-4,CASSFLTGSTEAFF
few,TRBJ2-2,TRBV5-1,CASSLLAGASTGELFF
NA,TRBJ1-1,TRBV12-3/TRBV12-4,CASSLPASGRAFF
many,TRBJ1-1,TRBV29-1,CSAQQGGGTEAFF
few,TRBJ2-7,TRBV5-1,CASSLEVVGQGSYEQYF
many,TRBJ2-7,TRBV20-1,CSATPGTRNYEQYF
many,TRBJ1-5,TRBV16,CASSHGTGANQPQHF
NA,TRBJ2-1,TRBV7-8,CASSFGGKQFF
many,TRBJ2-1,TRBV29-1,CSTLRGNEQFF
NA,TRBJ2-3,TRBV12-3/TRBV12-4,CGSSFLAGGDFTDTQYF
NA,TRBJ1-2,TRBV12-5,CASGLGAGYGYTF
few,TRBJ1-1,TRBV2,CASKTTQNTEAFF
few,TRBJ2-1,TRBV20-1,CCARDARASGRDIEQFF
NA,TRBJ2-1,TRBV5-1,CASSKGGSSYNEQFF
many,TRBJ2-5,TRBV15,CATSVHTNSQETQYF
few,TRBJ2-5,TRBV5-1,CASSKLDRAETQYF
many,TRBJ2-7,TRBV20-1,CSASNTGTYEQYF
NA,TRBJ1-1,TRBV29-1,CSVTGSDTEAFF
many,TRBJ1-1,TRBV12-3/TRBV12-4,CASSLVLTGNTEAFF
many,TRBJ1-1,TRBV4-1,CASSSFTGPTFEAFF
many,TRBJ2-5,TRBV12-3/TRBV12-4,CASSILAGGYQETQYF
NA,TRBJ2-7,TRBV3-1,CASSQDLGGRLFYEQYF
few,TRBJ2-1,TRBV5-1,CASSLGALSSYNEQFF
few,TRBJ2-3,TRBV7-8,CASSPPARDTQYF
many,TRBJ2-1,TRBV20-1,CSAPRGRRGSYNEQFF
few,TRBJ2-6,TRBV18,CASSPSPYGANVLTF
NA,TRBJ1-2,TRBV6-6,CASRGGTGFGYTF
NA,TRBJ2-7,TRBV10-2,CASSELADSVIKYF
few,TRBJ2-1,TRBV20-1,CSAMGLAGAGDEQFF
NA,TRBJ2-6,TRBV5-1,CASSFWTGALTGANVLTF
few,TRBJ2-5,TRBV7-2,CASSLNGLLAGGETQYF
many,TRBJ2-5,TRBV7-6,CASSPPLLAGGGETQYF
many,TRBJ2-1,TRBV15,CATSGNRYNEQFF